This record looks at one T cell receptor (beta chain) sequence and its context. Its antigen is currently unknown. The data originate from a study of a mutant IDH1 vaccine in newly diagnosed glioma. On the study more broadly: Patients under treatment included around 60% males and 37.5% females and had a mean age of approximately 40 years. The study's findings and limits: Vaccine-induced immune responses were detected in roughly 93% of patients.

Using immunoSEQ multiplex PCR, the repertoire was profiled, and TCRdb retains in-frame clones only, with some absent. Here the sample spans around 40,000 clones, approximately 84% being singletons. Germline lookup yields CDR1 SGHRS and CDR2 YFSETQ. CDR3 size: 14 residues. V lost 0 bases to trimming and J lost 2 bases, with 8 bases between them. Stated time point: week 23, last vaccination. Each dose delivered 300 ug of mutant IDH1 20-mer peptide subcutaneously with imiquimod. New IDH1-mutant, ATRX-lost WHO grade 3 or 4 astrocytomas occurred in donors. This sequence was found in a woman younger than 30 with glioma. Some clones in this sample may be carry-over from other donors' samples. Sequenced here: PBMCs, sampled from a glioma patient whose treatment included an IDH1 peptide vaccine. This chain uses TRBV5-1 with TRBJ1-1; D is undetermined. The CDR3 nucleotides read TGCGCCAGCAGCTTGGATGCAGCTAACACTGAAGCTTTCTTT. This encodes CASSLDAANTEAFF.